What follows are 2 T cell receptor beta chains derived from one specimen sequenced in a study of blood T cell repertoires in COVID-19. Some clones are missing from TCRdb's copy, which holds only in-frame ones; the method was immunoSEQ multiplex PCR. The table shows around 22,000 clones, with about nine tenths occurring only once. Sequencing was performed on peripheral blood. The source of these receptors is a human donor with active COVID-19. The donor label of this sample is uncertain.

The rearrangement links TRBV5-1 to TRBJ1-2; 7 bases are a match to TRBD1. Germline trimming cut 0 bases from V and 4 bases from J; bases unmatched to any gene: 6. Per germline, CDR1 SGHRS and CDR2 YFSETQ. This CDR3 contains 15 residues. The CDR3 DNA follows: TGCGCCAGCAGCTTGGGCGGGACAGCCTCCTATGGCTACACCTTC. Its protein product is CASSLGGTASYGYTF.

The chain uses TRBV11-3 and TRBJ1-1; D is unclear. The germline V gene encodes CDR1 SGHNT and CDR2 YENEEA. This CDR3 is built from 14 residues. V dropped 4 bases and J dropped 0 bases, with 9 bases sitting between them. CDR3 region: CASSSNSLNTEAFF. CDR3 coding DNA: TGTGCCAGCAGCTCCAACAGCTTGAACACTGAAGCTTTCTTT.